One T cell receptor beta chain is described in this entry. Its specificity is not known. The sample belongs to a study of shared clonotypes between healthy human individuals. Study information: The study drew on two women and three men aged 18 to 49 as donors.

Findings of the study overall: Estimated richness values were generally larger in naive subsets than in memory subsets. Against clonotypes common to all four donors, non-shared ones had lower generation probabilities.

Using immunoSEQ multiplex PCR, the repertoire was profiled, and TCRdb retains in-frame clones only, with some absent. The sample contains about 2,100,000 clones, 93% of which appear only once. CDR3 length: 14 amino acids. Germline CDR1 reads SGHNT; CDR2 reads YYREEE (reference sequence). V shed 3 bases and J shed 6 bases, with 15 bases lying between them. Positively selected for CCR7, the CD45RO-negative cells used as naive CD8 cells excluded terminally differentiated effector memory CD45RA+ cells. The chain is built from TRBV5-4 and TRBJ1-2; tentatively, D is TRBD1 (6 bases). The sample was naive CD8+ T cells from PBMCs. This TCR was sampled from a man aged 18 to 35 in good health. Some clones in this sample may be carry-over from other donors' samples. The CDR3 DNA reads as TGTGCCAGCAGCTCAGGACAGCCTGACCATGGCTACACCTTC. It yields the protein CASSSGQPDHGYTF.